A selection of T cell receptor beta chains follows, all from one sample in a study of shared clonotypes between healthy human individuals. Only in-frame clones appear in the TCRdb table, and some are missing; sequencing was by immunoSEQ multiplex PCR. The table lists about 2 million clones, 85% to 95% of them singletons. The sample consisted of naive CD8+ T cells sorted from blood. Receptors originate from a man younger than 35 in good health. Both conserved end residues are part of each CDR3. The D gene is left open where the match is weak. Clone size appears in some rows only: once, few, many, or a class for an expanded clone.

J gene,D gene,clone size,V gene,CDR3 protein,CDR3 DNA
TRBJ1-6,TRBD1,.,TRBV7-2,CASSLYQVGTEFNSPLHF,TGTGCCAGCAGCTTATATCAGGTCGGGACAGAGTTTAATTCACCCCTCCACTTT
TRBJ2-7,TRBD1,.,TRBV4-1,CASSPLTGSYEQYF,TGCGCCAGCAGCCCCTTGACAGGGAGCTACGAGCAGTACTTC
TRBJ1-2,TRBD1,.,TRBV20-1,CSADRDGYTF,TGCAGTGCAGACAGGGATGGCTACACCTTC
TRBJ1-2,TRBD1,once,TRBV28,CASSWDRGRGYTF,TGTGCCAGCAGTTGGGACAGGGGGCGAGGCTACACCTTC
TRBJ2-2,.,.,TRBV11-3,CASSLDKTLGSTGELFF,TGTGCCAGCAGCTTAGATAAAACTCTTGGTAGCACCGGGGAGCTGTTTTTT
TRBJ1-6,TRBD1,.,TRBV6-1,CASSVDRGGSPLHF,TGTGCCAGCAGTGTGGACAGGGGTGGTTCACCCCTCCACTTT
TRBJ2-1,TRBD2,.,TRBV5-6,CASSLLAGGNNEQFF,TGTGCCAGCAGCTTACTAGCGGGAGGGAACAATGAGCAGTTCTTC
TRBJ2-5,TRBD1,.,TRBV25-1,CASSPGQGWETQYF,TGTGCCAGCAGTCCTGGACAGGGATGGGAGACCCAGTACTTC
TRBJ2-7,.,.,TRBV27,CASSSLSPLGSSYEQYF,TGTGCCAGCAGTTCCCTTAGTCCCCTGGGGAGTTCCTACGAGCAGTACTTC
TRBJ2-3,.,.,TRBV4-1,CASSQDRLESTDTQYF,TGCGCCAGCAGCCAAGATCGGCTCGAGAGCACAGATACGCAGTATTTT
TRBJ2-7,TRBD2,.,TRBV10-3,CAISDGLAGSYEQYF,TGTGCCATCAGTGACGGACTAGCGGGGTCCTACGAGCAGTACTTC
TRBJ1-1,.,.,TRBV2,CASWIGSATEAFF,TGTGCCAGTTGGATAGGGTCTGCGACTGAAGCTTTCTTT
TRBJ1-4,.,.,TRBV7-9,CASSNNRAGEEKLFF,TGTGCCAGCAGCAATAACAGGGCAGGAGAGGAAAAACTGTTTTTT
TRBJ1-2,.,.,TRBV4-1,CASSPAGPSYGYTF,TGCGCCAGCAGCCCGGCGGGACCCAGCTATGGCTACACCTTC
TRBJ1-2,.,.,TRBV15,CATSRGQAVVYTF,TGTGCCACCAGCAGAGGACAGGCAGTCGTCTACACCTTC
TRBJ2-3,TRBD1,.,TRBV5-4,CASSPDRNTQYF,TGTGCCAGCAGCCCGGACAGGAATACGCAGTATTTT
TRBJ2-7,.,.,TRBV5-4,CASSWDSSEQYF,TGTGCCAGCAGCTGGGATTCCTCCGAGCAGTACTTC
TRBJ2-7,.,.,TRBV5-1,CASSLALDHPGSEQWYF,TGCGCCAGCAGCTTGGCCCTAGACCACCCGGGCTCCGAGCAGTGGTACTTC
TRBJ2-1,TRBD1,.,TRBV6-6,CAGGQGAYEQFF,TGTGCCGGAGGACAGGGGGCATATGAGCAGTTCTTC
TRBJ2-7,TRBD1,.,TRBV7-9,CASSLGTLGQPRSYEQYF,TGTGCCAGCAGCTTAGGTACATTGGGACAGCCGCGCTCCTACGAGCAGTACTTC
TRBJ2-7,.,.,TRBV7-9,CASSFGEDRGGNVF,TGTGCCAGCAGCTTTGGGGAGGACAGAGGAGGAAACGTCTTC
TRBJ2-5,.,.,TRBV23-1,CASSQQAAARETQYF,TGCGCCAGCAGTCAACAGGCGGCCGCCCGAGAGACCCAGTACTTC
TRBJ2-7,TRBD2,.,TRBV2,CASKKKERGIYEQYF,TGTGCCAGCAAGAAAAAGGAGCGGGGGATCTACGAGCAGTACTTC
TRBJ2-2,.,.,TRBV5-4,CASSIGSANTGELFF,TGTGCCAGCAGCATCGGGAGCGCGAACACCGGGGAGCTGTTTTTT
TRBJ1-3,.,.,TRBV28,CASSVGISGNTIYF,TGTGCCAGCAGTGTAGGAATCTCTGGAAACACCATATATTTT
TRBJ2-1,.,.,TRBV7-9,CAQEENEQFF,TGTGCCCAAGAGGAGAATGAGCAGTTCTTC
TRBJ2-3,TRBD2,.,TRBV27,CASSQLAGVGTDTQYF,TGTGCCAGCAGTCAATTAGCGGGAGTCGGGACAGATACGCAGTATTTT
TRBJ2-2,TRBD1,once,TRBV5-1,CASSPGTGETGELFF,TGCGCCAGCAGCCCCGGGACAGGGGAAACCGGGGAGCTGTTTTTT
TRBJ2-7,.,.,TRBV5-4,CASSRPGRGSDEQYF,TGTGCCAGCAGCCGTCCTGGGCGGGGATCGGACGAGCAGTACTTC
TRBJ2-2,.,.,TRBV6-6,CASGYTGELFF,TGTGCCAGCGGTTACACCGGGGAGCTGTTTTTT